The source of this T cell receptor (beta chain) is a study of cytomegalovirus exposure and HLA in healthy donors. The V gene's germline CDR1 is SGHTA and CDR2 FQGNSA. V trimming: 4 bases; J trimming: 2 bases; junction bases outside the gene matches: 2. This CDR3 is built from 15 residues. Only in-frame clones appear in the TCRdb table, and some are missing; sequencing was by immunoSEQ multiplex PCR. The sample has around 160,000 clones, around nine tenths seen once. The TCR was taken from a man younger than 30 in good health and CMV-seronegative. The chain joins TRBV7-2 to TRBJ2-3; 11 nucleotides match TRBD2. Sequenced: PBMCs. The CDR3 bases are TGTGCCAGCAGCTGGGGACTAGCGGCCACAGATACGCAGTATTTT. Translation gives CASSWGLAATDTQYF. The full variable domain, its missing parts supplied by reference TRBV7-2 and TRBJ2-3, is GAGVSQSPSNKVTEKGKDVELRCDPISGHTALYWYRQSLGQGLEFLIYFQGNSAPDKSGLPSDRFSAERTGGSVSTLTIQRTQQEDSAVYLCASSWGLAATDTQYFGPGTRLTVL.